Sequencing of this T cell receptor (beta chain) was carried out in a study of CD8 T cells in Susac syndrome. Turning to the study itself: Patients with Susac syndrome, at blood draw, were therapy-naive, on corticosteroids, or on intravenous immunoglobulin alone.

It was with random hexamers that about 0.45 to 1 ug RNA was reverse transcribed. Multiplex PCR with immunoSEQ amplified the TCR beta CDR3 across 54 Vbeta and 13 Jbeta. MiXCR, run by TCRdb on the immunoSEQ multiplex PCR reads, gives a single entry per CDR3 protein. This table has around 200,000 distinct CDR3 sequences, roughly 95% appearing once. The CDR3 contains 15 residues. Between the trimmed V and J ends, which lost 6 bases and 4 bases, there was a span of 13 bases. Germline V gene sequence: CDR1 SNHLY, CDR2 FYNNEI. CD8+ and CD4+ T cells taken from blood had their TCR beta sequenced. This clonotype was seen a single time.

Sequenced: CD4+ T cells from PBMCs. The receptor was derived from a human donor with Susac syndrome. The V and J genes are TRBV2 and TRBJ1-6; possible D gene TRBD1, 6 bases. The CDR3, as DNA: TGTGCCAGCAGCTCTCGAGGACAGTATAATTCACCCCTCCACTTT. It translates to CASSSRGQYNSPLHF.